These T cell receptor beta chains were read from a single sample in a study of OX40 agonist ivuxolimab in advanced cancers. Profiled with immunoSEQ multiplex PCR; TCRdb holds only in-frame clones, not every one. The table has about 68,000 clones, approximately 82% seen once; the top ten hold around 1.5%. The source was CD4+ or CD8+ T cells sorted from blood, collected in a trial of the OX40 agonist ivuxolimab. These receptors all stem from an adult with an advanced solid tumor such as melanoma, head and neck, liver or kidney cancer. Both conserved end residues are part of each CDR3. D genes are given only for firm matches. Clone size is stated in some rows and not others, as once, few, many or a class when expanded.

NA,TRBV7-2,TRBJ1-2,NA,TGTGCCAGCAGCGCCGGTTCCCAGGTGTCCTATGGCTACACCTTC,CASSAGSQVSYGYTF
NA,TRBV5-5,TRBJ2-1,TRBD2,TGTGCCAGCAGCAATACCGGGACTATCTACAATGAGCAGTTCTTC,CASSNTGTIYNEQFF
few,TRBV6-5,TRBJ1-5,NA,TGTGCCAGCAGTTACGGGTTTGGGGGCAATCAGCCCCAGCATTTT,CASSYGFGGNQPQHF
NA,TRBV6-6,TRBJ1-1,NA,TGTGCCAGTTCTAAGGTAATGAACACTGAAGCTTTCTTT,CASSKVMNTEAFF
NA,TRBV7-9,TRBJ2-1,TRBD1,TGTGCCAGCAGCTTAGGGATGGGAAAGGGGACAGAGAGAAAGTTCTTC,CASSLGMGKGTERKFF
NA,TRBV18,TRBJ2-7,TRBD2,TGTGCCAGCTCACCGTCGCGGAGAGCGGGAGGGCCCAACGAGCAGTACTTC,CASSPSRRAGGPNEQYF
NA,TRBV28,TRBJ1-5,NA,TGTGCCAGCAGTTTCTCAGGGGTGGGGTTTGGCAATCAGCCCCAGCATTTT,CASSFSGVGFGNQPQHF
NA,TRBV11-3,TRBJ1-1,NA,TGTGCCAGCAGCTCGTCCGGCGGGACAGAAGCTTTCTTT,CASSSSGGTEAFF
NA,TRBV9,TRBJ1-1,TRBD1,TGTGCCAGCAGCCCAAGGACAGGGGTTGGCTCTGAAGCTTTCTTT,CASSPRTGVGSEAFF
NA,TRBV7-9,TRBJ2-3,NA,TGTGCCAGCACCCCCACAGATACGCAGTATTTT,CASTPTDTQYF
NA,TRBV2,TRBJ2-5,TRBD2,TGTGCCAGCAGTGAAGCGGGAGGGAGGGAGACCCAGTACTTC,CASSEAGGRETQYF
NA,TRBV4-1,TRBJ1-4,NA,TGCGCCAGCAGCCAAGCATTGACAAGCAATGAAAAACTGTTTTTT,CASSQALTSNEKLFF
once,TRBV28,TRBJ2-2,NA,TGTGCCAGCACCCGGGCCGACACCGGGGAGCTGTTTTTT,CASTRADTGELFF
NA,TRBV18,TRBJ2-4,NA,TGTGCCAGCTCACCCGGGACCCAAAACATTCAGTACTTC,CASSPGTQNIQYF
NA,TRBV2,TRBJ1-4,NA,TGTGCCAGCACCCTCATAACGGGGCTTAATGAAAAACTGTTTTTT,CASTLITGLNEKLFF
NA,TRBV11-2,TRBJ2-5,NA,TGTGCCAGCAGCTTTAATTGGGGGAATGAAGTAGAGACCCAGTACTTC,CASSFNWGNEVETQYF
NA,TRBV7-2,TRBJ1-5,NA,TGTGCCAGCAGCTCAGGGGCTTCCTGGAGCAATCAGCCCCAGCATTTT,CASSSGASWSNQPQHF
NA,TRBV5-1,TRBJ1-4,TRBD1,TGCGCCAGCAGCTTGGGAGGGGGCCGGGCTATGGAAAAACTGTTTTTT,CASSLGGGRAMEKLFF
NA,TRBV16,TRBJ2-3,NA,TGTGCCAGCACCCTACAGGCAGGGAAGACAGATACGCAGTATTTT,CASTLQAGKTDTQYF
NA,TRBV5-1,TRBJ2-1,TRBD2,TGCGCCAGCAGCTTGGGTGTGACTAGCGGATACAATGAGCAGTTCTTC,CASSLGVTSGYNEQFF
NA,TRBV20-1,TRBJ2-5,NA,TGCAGTGCTAGCCATCAGGAGACCCAGTACTTC,CSASHQETQYF
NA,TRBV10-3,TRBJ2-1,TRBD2,TGTGCCATCAGTGAGACTAGCGGGAGCCCGGATGAGCAGTTCTTC,CAISETSGSPDEQFF
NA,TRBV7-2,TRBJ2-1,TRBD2,TGTGCCAGCAGCTTAAGCGGGAGGGCCACATACAATGAGCAGTTCTTC,CASSLSGRATYNEQFF
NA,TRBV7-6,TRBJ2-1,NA,TGTGCCAGCAGCTTAGATGGTGCCGGGACGGGTTTGGATGAGCAGTTCTTC,CASSLDGAGTGLDEQFF
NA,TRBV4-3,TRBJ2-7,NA,TGCGCCAGCAGCCAAGCGTCCCCCGGGGAAGGGTACGAGCAGTACTTC,CASSQASPGEGYEQYF
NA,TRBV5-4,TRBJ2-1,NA,TGTGCCAGCAGCTTCGGAGGGACAGACTACAATGAGCAGTTCTTC,CASSFGGTDYNEQFF
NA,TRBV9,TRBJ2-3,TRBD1,TGTGCCAGCAGCTCAGGGACAGGGCGGACAGATACGCAGTATTTT,CASSSGTGRTDTQYF
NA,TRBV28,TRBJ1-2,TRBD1,TGTGCCAGCAGGAGGGGGCAGGGCTACACCTTC,CASRRGQGYTF
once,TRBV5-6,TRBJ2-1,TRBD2,TGTGCCAGCAGCGATATGACTAGCGGGAGGGATGAGCAGTTCTTC,CASSDMTSGRDEQFF
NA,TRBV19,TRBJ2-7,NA,TGTGCCAGTAGTATGGTGCATCTAGACTCCTACGAGCAGTACTTC,CASSMVHLDSYEQYF
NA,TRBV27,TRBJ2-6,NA,TGTGCCAGCAGTTTAGGGAATTCTGGGGCCAACGTCCTGACTTTC,CASSLGNSGANVLTF
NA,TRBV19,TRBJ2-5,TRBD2,TGTGCCAGTAGTATTCTGTCTAGCGGGAAGGAGGGAGAGACCCAGTACTTC,CASSILSSGKEGETQYF
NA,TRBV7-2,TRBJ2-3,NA,TGTGCCAGCAGCTTAGTTTCGGGTTTGGGCACAGATACGCAGTATTTT,CASSLVSGLGTDTQYF
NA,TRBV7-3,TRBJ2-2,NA,TGTGCCAGCAGCTCTCAGGGACCGCAGGTTATGATGACCGGGGAGCTGTTTTTT,CASSSQGPQVMMTGELFF
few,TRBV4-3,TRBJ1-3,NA,TGCGCCAGCAGCCAAGCCAGCTCTGGAAACACCATATATTTT,CASSQASSGNTIYF
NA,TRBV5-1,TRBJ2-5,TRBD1,TGCGCCAGCAGCCTAGGACAGGAGCAAGAGACCCAGTACTTC,CASSLGQEQETQYF
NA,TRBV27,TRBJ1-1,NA,TGTGCCAGCAGTTGGTTGGGGGCACGCACTGAAGCTTTCTTT,CASSWLGARTEAFF
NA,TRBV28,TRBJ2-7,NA,TGTGCCAGCAGTTTCCTCGCGCAGGGCCCTTCCTACGAGCAGTACTTC,CASSFLAQGPSYEQYF
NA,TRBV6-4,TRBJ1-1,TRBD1,TGTGCCAGCAGTGACGGGACAGGGAGTGGCACTGAAGCTTTCTTT,CASSDGTGSGTEAFF
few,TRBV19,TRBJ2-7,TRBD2,TGTGCCAGTAACCCTAGCGGGGCCTACGAGCAGTACTTC,CASNPSGAYEQYF
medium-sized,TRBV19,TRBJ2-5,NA,TGTGCCAGTAGTATGGGAAGACACCTCCAAGAGACCCAGTACTTC,CASSMGRHLQETQYF
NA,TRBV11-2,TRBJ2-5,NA,TGTGCCAGCAGCTTAGAGCCTTTCTCCCAGTACTTC,CASSLEPFSQYF
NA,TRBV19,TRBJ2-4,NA,TGTGCCAGTAGTATTGCCAGCAGAGGAATTCAGTACTTC,CASSIASRGIQYF
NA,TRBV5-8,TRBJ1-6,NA,TGTGCCAGCAAGGACCTAAATTCACCCCTCCACTTT,CASKDLNSPLHF